One sample yielded the 23 T cell receptor delta chains listed below, sequenced in a study of γδ T cells in repeated Plasmodium falciparum infection. Vgamma9/Vdelta2+ and Vdelta2-negative gammadelta T cells were flow-sorted from PBMC for bulk sequencing. TCRdb redid clone calling on the multiplex PCR reads using CATT. The repertoire has tens of thousands of delta-chain clones, roughly 0.9% of them found once; the top ten carry approximately 9.6%. Material for sequencing was gamma-delta T cells from blood. The origin of the receptors is a pool of human donors (malaria-infected and uninfected, not separated).

This clone has just a few counts. TCRdb's protein, taken from a much larger clone, differs from this DNA's translation at residue 24, likely owing to a read error; the protein displayed comes from the DNA. No call exists for the J gene, whereas the V gene is TRDV2; no check of the table's D call, TRDD3, against the DNA was made. CDR3 length equals 25 residues. From germline, CDR1 is GEAIGNYY and CDR2 EKD. CDR3: CASYPLPTGNCRSCTGGSYTDKLTF. The CDR3 DNA is TGTGCCTCCTATCCCCTTCCTACGGGGAACTGTAGGAGCTGTACTGGGGGATCCTACACCGATAAACTCACCTTT.

This clone appeared a few times. For this DNA, TCRdb reports the protein of a much larger clone, which diverges at residue 17, most likely from a read error; the protein presented here is translated directly from the DNA. This rearrangement joins TRDV1 to TRDJ1; weak D call: TRDD2 (5 bases). The CDR3 is 19 amino acids. The germline CDR1 and CDR2 sequences are TSWWSYY and QGS. This CDR3 reads CALGASPRSGGALTDKPIF. The CDR3 nucleotides read TGTGCTCTTGGGGCTAGTCCTAGGAGTGGCGGGGCTCTCACCGATAAACCCATCTTT.

This clone has a handful of counts. The mismatch at residue 17 between this DNA's translation and the TCRdb protein of a much larger clone likely reflects a read error; the protein shown is translated from the DNA. For the V gene the call is TRDV2; the J gene has no call; the D segment call TRDD3 is taken from the table without a DNA check. The CDR3 spans 19 residues. Germline V gene data show CDR1 as GEAIGNYY and CDR2 as EKD. The CDR3 here is CACDSTGGYSSWDTRQVFF. As DNA, the CDR3 is TGTGCCTGTGACTCAACTGGGGGATACAGCTCCTGGGACACCCGACAGGTGTTTTTC.

Points on this clone: The protein recorded in TCRdb matches a much larger clone and deviates from this DNA's translation at residue 14, suggesting a read error; the protein here is obtained by translating the DNA. J is TRDJ1 and V is TRDV1; TRDD3 is a possible D gene (6 bases). No J gene is reported in TCRdb; it was inferred here by comparing the DNA with germline. Germline-derived CDR1 and CDR2 are TSWWSYY and QGS. V gave up 1 base and J gave up 3 bases, with 33 bases separating them. The CDR3 extends over 22 amino acids. CDR3 nucleotide sequence: TGTGCTCTTGGGGAACAAAGTCGATGGTTGGGTTCATACAGGGGATTACCCGATAAACTCATCTTT. It specifies CALGEQSRWLGSYRGLPDKLIF.

There are a few counts of this clone. TCRdb records a much larger clone's protein for this DNA, with a difference at residue 14 that likely arises from a read error; the protein given is the translation of the DNA. A V gene of TRDV1 was called, but no J gene was assigned. The CDR3 consists of 15 residues. The germline gives CDR1 TSWWSYY, CDR2 QGS. CDR3 bases: TGTGCTCTTGGGCTTAGCCCCACCGCCACCGTCAAACTCACCTTT. It translates to CALGLSPTATVKLTF.

Remarks on this clone: The mismatch at residue 21 between this DNA's translation and the TCRdb protein of a much larger clone likely reflects a read error; the protein shown is translated from the DNA. The V call is TRDV2, the J call TRDJ1, with TRDD3 matching over 9 bases. The J gene is not listed in TCRdb, so it was assigned here from a DNA match to germline. Germline lookup yields CDR1 GEAIGNYY and CDR2 EKD. J gave up 9 bases and V 0 bases, and 37 bases lay outside the gene matches. CDR3 length: 24 residues. The CDR3 DNA follows: TGTGCCTGTGACACCCTGGCCCCCTCTCCTACGGCTGGGGGATCGTACACCGATGGTCATGAACTCATCTTT. As protein: CACDTLAPSPTAGGSYTDGHELIF.

This clone was seen more than once but under ten times. The TCRdb protein, from a much larger clone, departs from this DNA's translation at residue 13, likely by read error; the protein shown derives from the DNA. Other nucleotide sequences in the sample specify the same CDR3. The chain has TRDV2 and TRDJ1; 11 positions match TRDD3. The J gene is absent in TCRdb and was assigned here via DNA matching to germline. Germline V gene data show CDR1 as GEAIGNYY and CDR2 as EKD. CDR3 length equals 17 residues. The CDR3 DNA reads TGTGCCTGTGACCTGGTACTGGGGGATAGCACGACCGAAAAACTCATCTTT. Translated, it gives CACDLVLGDSTTEKLIF.

This clone was picked up a small number of times. TCRdb's protein for this DNA is that of a much larger clone and differs from the translation at residue 7, likely a read error; the protein shown is the DNA translation. The chain couples TRDV1 to TRDJ1; 9 nucleotides align to TRDD3. The germline CDR1 and CDR2 sequences are TSWWSYY and QGS. The CDR3 consists of 25 residues. V was pared by 0 bases and J by 0 bases, with 29 bases of the junction left unmatched. The CDR3 spells CALGELESLLNPLYWGTLYTDKLIF. CDR3 in DNA: TGTGCTCTTGGGGAACTAGAGTCCCTACTCAATCCCCTGTACTGGGGGACCCTTTACACCGATAAACTCATCTTT.

This clone came up many times. A read error likely explains why the TCRdb protein, taken from a much larger clone, differs from this DNA's translation at residue 10; the protein shown is translated from the DNA. V and J are TRDV2 and TRDJ1; 10 bases match TRDD3. The CDR3 runs to 17 residues. The V and J ends lost 3 bases and 2 bases, in that order; junction bases with no gene match: 11. The germline CDR1 and CDR2 sequences are GEAIGNYY and EKD. The CDR3 here is CACDLVLGDGTTDKLIF. CDR3 in DNA: TGTGCCTGTGACCTGGTACTGGGGGATGGCACGACCGATAAACTCATCTTT.

A word on this clone: This DNA translates differently at residue 5 from the TCRdb protein, which is that of a much larger clone; a read error is likely, and the protein shown is the DNA's own translation. This rearrangement joins TRDV1 to TRDJ1; 7 bases align to TRDD3. J gave up 4 bases and V 4 bases, and 18 bases lay outside the gene matches. Germline values: CDR1 TSWWSYY, CDR2 QGS. The CDR3 is made up of 18 amino acids. CDR3 residues: CALGGLVGLTGALDKLIF. The CDR3 DNA sequence: TGTGCTCTTGGGGGACTGGTGGGCCTCACTGGGGCCCTCGATAAACTCATCTTT.

In this sample, this clone turned up a few times. The protein held in TCRdb is that of a much larger clone and does not match this DNA's translation at residue 10, likely because of a read error; the protein shown is translated from the DNA. The V gene is TRDV2, the J gene TRDJ1; 7 nucleotides align to TRDD3. TCRdb supplies no J gene; here it was assigned by aligning the nucleotide sequence to germline. This CDR3 is 19 amino acids long. The junction had 17 bases not matched to a gene; V was cut back by 1 base and J by 1 base. Germline CDR1 GEAIGNYY, CDR2 EKD. The CDR3 region is CACDTIPLGVRPGTDKLIF. CDR3 sequence (DNA): TGTGCCTGTGACACGATCCCCCTGGGGGTACGGCCGGGCACCGATAAACTCATCTTT.

This clone occurred a few times. A read error likely explains this, since a far larger clone differs by one base. The sample carries other DNA sequences with the same CDR3. The rearrangement links TRDV2 to TRDJ1; 10 nucleotides line up with TRDD3. Per germline, CDR1 GEAIGNYY and CDR2 EKD. The J segment lost 0 bases and the V segment lost 9 bases, leaving 15 bases of the junction unmatched. The CDR3 spans 17 residues. The CDR3: CAVSTGGCPKNTDKLIF. CDR3 coding DNA: TGTGCCGTTAGTACTGGGGGATGCCCGAAGAACACCGATAAACTCATCTTT.

In regard to this clone: A read error is likely here: a far larger clone is one base away. Other DNA sequences in this specimen translate into the identical CDR3. The chain combines TRDV1 with TRDJ1; 8 bases fit TRDD3. Germline matching of the DNA provided the J gene here, since TCRdb leaves it blank. J gave up 0 bases and V 2 bases, and 29 bases lay outside the gene matches. The CDR3 is 24 amino acids. In germline, CDR1 is TSWWSYY, CDR2 QGS. Here the CDR3 DNA reads TGTGCTCTTGGGGAAAAGAGTCCCCGCCCCCCTCCGTCGCATGGGGATACCCACACCGATAAACTCATCTTT. This gives the protein CALGEKSPRPPPSHGDTHTDKLIF.

The sample holds a few counts of this clone. This DNA's translation and the protein TCRdb lists, from a much larger clone, do not match at residue 3, likely due to a read error; the protein shown is translated from the DNA. The gene calls are TRDV2 and TRDJ1; 8 nucleotides line up with TRDD3. The J gene was missing in TCRdb and was found by matching the end of the DNA to germline. Germline V gives CDR1 GEAIGNYY, CDR2 EKD. The CDR3 sequence is 18 residues long. The CDR3 loop reads CARDTGLGIRGGTDKLIF. CDR3 nucleotides: TGTGCCCGTGATACGGGTTTAGGGATACGCGGCGGAACCGATAAACTCATCTTT.

This clone has only a few counts. The TCRdb record carries a much larger clone's protein, which differs from this DNA's translation at residue 3; a read error is the likely cause, and the protein listed here is the DNA translation. The chain joins TRDV2 to TRDJ1, with a tentative D call TRDD3 (6 bases). As TCRdb names no J gene, one was assigned here on the basis of a DNA match to germline. CDR1 GEAIGNYY and CDR2 EKD come from the germline V gene. The CDR3 has 17 amino acids. CDR3 nucleotides: TGTGCCCGTGACACCGTTGGGGATCCCTTGTACACCGATAAACTCATCTTT. It specifies CARDTVGDPLYTDKLIF.

This clone was counted a few times. The TCRdb protein comes from a much larger clone and disagrees with this DNA's translation at residue 16, likely due to a read error; the protein given here is derived from the DNA. No J gene was called, and the V gene is TRDV1. Germline V gene data show CDR1 as TSWWSYY and CDR2 as QGS. The CDR3 is 18 amino acids. CDR3 sequence (DNA): TGTGCTCTCGTGAACCTAGGTCCTTCTCCCGGCCACACCGATAAACACATCTTT. It codes for CALVNLGPSPGHTDKHIF.

This clone appeared a few times. The protein given by TCRdb reflects a much larger clone and differs at residue 9 from this DNA's translation, likely from a read error; the protein shown is the DNA's translation. The chain employs TRDV1 and TRDJ1, with 8 positions matching TRDD3. The J gene, absent from TCRdb, was called here by matching the DNA to germline. The CDR3 spans 16 residues. Germline values: CDR1 TSWWSYY, CDR2 QGS. V shed 8 bases and J 1 base; nucleotides not matched to a gene: 12. CDR3 residues: CALRKWGIHGTDKLIF. CDR3 DNA: TGTGCTCTTAGGAAATGGGGGATTCATGGCACCGATAAACTCATCTTT.

Worth noting for this clone: TCRdb records a much larger clone's protein for this DNA, with a difference at residue 15 that likely arises from a read error; the protein given is the translation of the DNA. The chain joins TRDV2 to TRDJ1; TRDD3 matches at 7 bases. The J gene, not given by TCRdb, was assigned here from a germline match of the nucleotide sequence. The germline CDR1 and CDR2 sequences are GEAIGNYY and EKD. The CDR3 length is 18 residues. The CDR3 protein is CACDQNGPTGVDTDELIF. CDR3 DNA sequence: TGTGCCTGTGACCAAAATGGCCCAACTGGGGTGGACACCGATGAACTCATCTTT.

As for this clone: TCRdb attributes to this sequence the protein of a much larger clone, which differs from the DNA translation at residue 11; a read error is likely, and the protein displayed is translated from the DNA. V and J are TRDV2 and TRDJ3, with a weak D call TRDD3 (6 bases). As TCRdb names no J gene, one was assigned here on the basis of a DNA match to germline. Trimming left V 0 bases short and J 0 bases short, with 29 bases between. This CDR3 has 24 amino acids. Germline lookup yields CDR1 GEAIGNYY and CDR2 EKD. The CDR3 region is CACDTAFPDVPGDRCSWDTRQMFF. The CDR3 region has the DNA TGTGCCTGTGACACCGCGTTTCCCGACGTACCGGGGGACCGTTGCTCCTGGGACACCCGACAGATGTTTTTC.

There are a few counts of this clone. The protein held in TCRdb is that of a much larger clone and does not match this DNA's translation at residue 16, likely because of a read error; the protein shown is translated from the DNA. J is TRDJ1 and V is TRDV2; TRDD3 matches 13 bases. In germline, CDR1 is GEAIGNYY, CDR2 EKD. CDR3 length: 19 amino acids. CDR3 in DNA: TGTGCCTGTGACTCCCCGTCCCTACTGGGGGATACGGGGTCCGATAGACTCATCTTT. It specifies CACDSPSLLGDTGSDRLIF.

With regard to this clone: TCRdb's entry gives the protein of a much larger clone, which mismatches this DNA's translation at residue 3, likely from a read error; the protein reported here is translated from the DNA. This rearrangement joins TRDV1 to TRDJ1; 7 bases agree with TRDD3. TCRdb supplies no J gene; here it was assigned by aligning the nucleotide sequence to germline. CDR1 is TSWWSYY, CDR2 QGS, per germline. This CDR3 region has 16 residues. This CDR3 is CAPGEEADTCTDKLIF. Here the CDR3 DNA reads TGTGCTCCTGGGGAAGAGGCGGATACGTGCACCGATAAACTCATCTTT.

In this sample, this clone turned up many times. A far larger clone is off by one base, so a read error is likely. Within the sample, other DNA sequences also encode this same CDR3. J is TRDJ1 and V is TRDV1; no clear D gene. Germline V gives CDR1 TSWWSYY, CDR2 QGS. V was clipped by 4 bases and J by 3 bases, with 24 bases between them. The CDR3 loop spans 18 amino acids. The CDR3 is CALGVRWAPDVQADKLIF. The CDR3 bases are TGTGCTCTTGGGGTCCGTTGGGCCCCGGACGTACAGGCCGATAAACTCATCTTT.

With regard to this clone: TCRdb's entry gives the protein of a much larger clone, which mismatches this DNA's translation at residue 7, likely from a read error; the protein reported here is translated from the DNA. The chain joins TRDV2 to TRDJ1, with 8 positions matching TRDD3. The J gene is not listed in TCRdb, so it was assigned here from a DNA match to germline. V was pared by 3 bases and J by 0 bases, with 14 bases of the junction left unmatched. Germline assignment: CDR1 GEAIGNYY and CDR2 EKD. The CDR3 covers 18 residues. This CDR3 is CACDAISTGGLYTDKLIF. Here the CDR3 DNA reads TGTGCCTGTGACGCCATTAGTACTGGGGGCCTGTACACCGATAAACTCATCTTT.